The subject of this entry is one T cell receptor (beta chain). Antigen specificity is unknown. This sample is drawn from a study of beta chain features in type 1 diabetes. Study in general: Across all samples, roughly 98,000,000 sorted cells were examined.

Trimming removed 6 bases from V and 5 bases from J; junction bases left unmatched: 7. The CDR3 extends over 15 amino acids. Per germline, CDR1 MGHRA and CDR2 YSYEKL. The study, taken as a whole, reports: Patients with Type 1 diabetes showed moderately but significantly shorter TCRB CDR3s in all four CD4+ subsets.

A single heparinised draw of roughly 0.11 L on average was taken per donor. As every portion of the isolated RNA was reverse transcribed, the sequencing read expressed TCRB transcripts. Assay used: immunoSEQ multiplex PCR; TCRdb lists only in-frame clones, some missing. This repertoire shows 350,000 to 450,000 clones, around 14% found once; its top ten account for under 0.04%. This chain joins TRBV4-1 and TRBJ2-3; 11 bases are a match to TRBD2. Sequenced sample: naive CD4+ T cells from blood. The sequence derives from a man aged 25-45 years in good health. CDR3 protein: CASRYLAGGLDTQYF. The CDR3 DNA follows: TGCGCCAGCAGATACCTAGCGGGGGGATTAGATACGCAGTATTTT.